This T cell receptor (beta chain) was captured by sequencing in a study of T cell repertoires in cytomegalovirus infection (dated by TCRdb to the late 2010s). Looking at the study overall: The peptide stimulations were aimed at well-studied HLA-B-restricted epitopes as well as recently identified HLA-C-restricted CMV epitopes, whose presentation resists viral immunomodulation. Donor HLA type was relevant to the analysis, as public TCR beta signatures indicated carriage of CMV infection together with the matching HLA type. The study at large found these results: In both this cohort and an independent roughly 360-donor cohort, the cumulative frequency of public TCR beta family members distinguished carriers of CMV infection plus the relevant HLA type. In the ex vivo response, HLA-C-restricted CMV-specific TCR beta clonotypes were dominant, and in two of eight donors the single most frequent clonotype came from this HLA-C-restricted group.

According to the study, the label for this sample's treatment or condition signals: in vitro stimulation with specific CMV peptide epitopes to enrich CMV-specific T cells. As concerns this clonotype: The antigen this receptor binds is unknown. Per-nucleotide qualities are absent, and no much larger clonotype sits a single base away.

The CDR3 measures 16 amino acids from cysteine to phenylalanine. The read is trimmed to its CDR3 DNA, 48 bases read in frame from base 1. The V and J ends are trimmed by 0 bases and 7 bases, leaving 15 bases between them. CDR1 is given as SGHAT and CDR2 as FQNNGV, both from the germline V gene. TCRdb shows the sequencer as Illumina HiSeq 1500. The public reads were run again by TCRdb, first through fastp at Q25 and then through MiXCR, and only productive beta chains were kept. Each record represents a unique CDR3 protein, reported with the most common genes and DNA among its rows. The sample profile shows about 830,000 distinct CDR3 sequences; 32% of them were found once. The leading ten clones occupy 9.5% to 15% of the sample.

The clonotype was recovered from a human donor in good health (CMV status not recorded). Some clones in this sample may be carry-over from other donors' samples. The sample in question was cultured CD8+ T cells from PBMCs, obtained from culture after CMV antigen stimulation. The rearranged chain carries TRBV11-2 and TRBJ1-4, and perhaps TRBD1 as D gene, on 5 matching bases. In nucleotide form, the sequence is TGTGCCAGCAGCTTAGATATCGGGGGTGTGAGTGAAAAACTGTTTTTT. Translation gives CASSLDIGGVSEKLFF.